One sample yielded the 17 T cell receptor beta chains listed below, sequenced in a study of blood T cell repertoires in COVID-19. The table came from immunoSEQ multiplex PCR; TCRdb's copy has only in-frame clones and leaves some out. The data show approximately 82,000 clones, roughly 85% seen once. Sequencing was performed on peripheral blood. All receptors come from a woman in her 70s with acute or convalescent COVID-19.

The rearrangement uses TRBV5-4 and TRBJ2-7; D is uncertain. This CDR3 has 14 residues. Trimming cost V 1 base and J 2 bases, with 10 bases left between them. Germline lookup yields CDR1 SGHNT and CDR2 YYREEE (reference sequence). CDR3 nucleotides: TGTGCCAGCAGCTTGTTTGGCGGTCCCTACGAGCAGTACTTC. It is translated as CASSLFGGPYEQYF.

CDR3 amino acids: CATSRDTSSGRPDEQFF. CDR3 coding DNA: TGTGCCACCAGCAGAGACACCTCCAGCGGGCGGCCTGATGAGCAGTTCTTC. The chain has TRBV15 and TRBJ2-1; TRBD2 is a possible D gene (6 bases). Trimming stripped 0 bases from V and 8 bases from J, with 20 bases between. Germline V gene lookup returns CDR1 LNHNV and CDR2 YYDKDF (reference sequence). The CDR3 covers 17 residues.

The DNA of the CDR3 is TGTGCCAGCAGTTCCCCCGGTGATAGTGGAGCTAACTATGGCTACACCTTC. Translation gives CASSSPGDSGANYGYTF. The chain combines TRBV28 with TRBJ1-2; D remains ambiguous. Trimming pared 4 bases from V and 0 bases from J, leaving 18 bases between. There are 17 residues in the CDR3. CDR1 is MDHEN and CDR2 is SYDVKM in the germline V gene.

The chain is built from TRBV30 and TRBJ1-1; tentative D call: TRBD1 (6 bases). V shed 0 bases and J shed 5 bases, with 13 bases lying between them. Per germline, CDR1 GTSNPN and CDR2 SVGIG (reference sequence). This CDR3 spans 14 amino acids. CDR3 protein: CAWSVGGAGTEAFF. The CDR3, as DNA: TGTGCCTGGAGTGTAGGGGGGGCAGGGACTGAAGCTTTCTTT.

The sample holds a few counts of this clone. The chain links TRBV24-1 to TRBJ2-2; D perhaps matches TRBD1 (5 bases). The germline CDR1 and CDR2 sequences are KGHDR and SFDVKD. V was clipped by 3 bases and J by 4 bases, with 17 bases between them. The CDR3 totals 17 residues. CDR3 region: CATSDPRRVGSTGELFF. In DNA, the CDR3 is TGTGCCACCAGTGATCCCCGCAGGGTAGGGTCCACCGGGGAGCTGTTTTTT.

The gene calls are TRBV7-6 and TRBJ2-2; the D gene is possibly TRBD2 (6 bases). V dropped 4 bases and J dropped 9 bases, with 18 bases sitting between them. The CDR3 extends over 15 amino acids. Germline loops: CDR1 SGHVS, CDR2 FNYEAQ. This chain's CDR3 is CASSSSGLGNRELFF. In DNA form, the CDR3 reads TGTGCCAGCAGCTCCTCGGGACTCGGGAACCGGGAGCTGTTTTTT.

V gene TRBV5-5 combines with J gene TRBJ2-5, with 8 bases fitting TRBD1. Losses at the gene ends were 0 bases for V and 5 bases for J; bases not matched to a gene: 9. Germline V gene lookup returns CDR1 SGHKS and CDR2 YYEKEE (reference sequence). CDR3 length: 16 amino acids. This CDR3 is CASSLDGRGRGETQYF. The CDR3 bases are TGTGCCAGCAGCTTGGACGGCAGGGGGCGAGGGGAGACCCAGTACTTC.

The chain links TRBV6-6 to TRBJ2-3, with TRBD2 as a possible D gene (5 bases). V was clipped by 4 bases and J by 2 bases, with 10 bases between them. Germline V CDR1 and CDR2: MNHNY, SVGAGI (reference sequence). This CDR3 spans 14 amino acids. The CDR3 DNA sequence: TGTGCCAGCAGTTCGGGCGGGTCCACAGATACGCAGTATTTT. Protein product: CASSSGGSTDTQYF.

The chain is built from TRBV5-6 and TRBJ2-2, with 11 bases matching TRBD2. The CDR3 has 16 residues. Germline V gene lookup returns CDR1 SGHDT and CDR2 YYEEEE. Germline trimming cut 5 bases from V and 6 bases from J; bases unmatched to any gene: 9. The CDR3 sequence: CASSPLAGGPAGELFF. DNA for the CDR3: TGTGCCAGCAGTCCTTTAGCGGGAGGGCCGGCCGGGGAGCTGTTTTTT.

The chain carries TRBV12-5 and TRBJ2-7, with 11 bases matching TRBD2. The CDR3 length is 15 residues. V dropped 5 bases and J dropped 1; count of bases not matched to a gene: 4. Germline-derived CDR1 and CDR2 are LGHNT and FRNRAP. The CDR3, as DNA: TGTGCTAGTGGTAATGGGACTAGCGGTTCCTACGAGCAGTACTTC. It specifies CASGNGTSGSYEQYF.

CDR3 sequence reads: CASSLTGEGTEAFF. CDR3 coding DNA: TGCGCCAGCAGCTTGACAGGGGAAGGGACTGAAGCTTTCTTT. The V call is TRBV5-1, the J call TRBJ1-1; 7 bases match TRBD1. Germline V gives CDR1 SGHRS, CDR2 YFSETQ. V lost 1 base and J lost 5; bases outside the gene matches: 5. The CDR3 is made up of 14 amino acids.

This sequence joins TRBV7-3 and TRBJ2-3; 14 positions agree with TRBD2. Germline CDR1 and CDR2: SGHTA and FQGTGA. V was clipped by 4 bases and J by 5 bases; unmatched bases: 5. The length of the CDR3 is 16 residues. The CDR3 bases are TGTGCCAGCAGCTCACGACTAGCGGGAGGGATAGATACGCAGTATTTT. Its protein product is CASSSRLAGGIDTQYF.

V is TRBV6-1 and J is TRBJ1-1; the match to TRBD1 covers 11 bases. V lost 2 bases, J lost 5 bases, and 10 bases stayed unmatched. The CDR3 is made up of 17 amino acids. The germline gives CDR1 MNHNS, CDR2 SASEGT. This CDR3 is CASSEKGTGGYVTEAFF. The CDR3 region has the DNA TGTGCCAGCAGTGAAAAGGGGACAGGGGGTTACGTGACTGAAGCTTTCTTT.

For the CDR3, the DNA is TGTGCCAGTGCCTATTCCCCAGATACGCAGTATTTT. This gives the protein CASAYSPDTQYF. The J gene is TRBJ2-3, the V gene TRBV19; no reliable D call. The V gene lost 8 bases and the J gene lost 4 bases, with 10 bases spanning the gap. Germline V gene sequence: CDR1 LNHDA, CDR2 SQIVND (reference sequence). The CDR3 spans 12 residues.

The chain links TRBV19 to TRBJ1-4; no clear D. V was trimmed by 6 bases and J by 8 bases, leaving 19 bases between them. The CDR3 is 15 amino acids. CDR1 LNHDA and CDR2 SQIVND come from the germline V gene (reference sequence). The CDR3 region has the DNA TGTGCCAGTAGCGAAATCTCTGCGGGAGACGAAAAACTGTTTTTT. Residues: CASSEISAGDEKLFF.

This clone was observed a few times. The CDR3 region has the DNA TGTGCCAGCAGCTTTCAGAGCAATCAGCCCCAGCATTTT. It codes for CASSFQSNQPQHF. This sequence joins TRBV7-2 and TRBJ1-5; D gene ambiguous. CDR1 and CDR2 from the germline V gene are SGHTA and FQGNSA. The CDR3 consists of 13 residues. Trimming took off 3 bases at V and 1 base at J, with 4 bases between the two ends.

This sequence joins TRBV3-1 (or the pseudogene TRBV3-2) and TRBJ2-3, with D perhaps TRBD1 (6 bases). This CDR3 has 14 residues. Per germline, CDR1 LGHDT and CDR2 YNNKEL (reference sequence). V was trimmed by 3 bases and J by 5 bases, leaving 12 bases between them. The CDR3 sequence: CASSQVGAGDTQYF. DNA for the CDR3: TGTGCCAGCAGCCAGGTGGGGGCAGGAGATACGCAGTATTTT.